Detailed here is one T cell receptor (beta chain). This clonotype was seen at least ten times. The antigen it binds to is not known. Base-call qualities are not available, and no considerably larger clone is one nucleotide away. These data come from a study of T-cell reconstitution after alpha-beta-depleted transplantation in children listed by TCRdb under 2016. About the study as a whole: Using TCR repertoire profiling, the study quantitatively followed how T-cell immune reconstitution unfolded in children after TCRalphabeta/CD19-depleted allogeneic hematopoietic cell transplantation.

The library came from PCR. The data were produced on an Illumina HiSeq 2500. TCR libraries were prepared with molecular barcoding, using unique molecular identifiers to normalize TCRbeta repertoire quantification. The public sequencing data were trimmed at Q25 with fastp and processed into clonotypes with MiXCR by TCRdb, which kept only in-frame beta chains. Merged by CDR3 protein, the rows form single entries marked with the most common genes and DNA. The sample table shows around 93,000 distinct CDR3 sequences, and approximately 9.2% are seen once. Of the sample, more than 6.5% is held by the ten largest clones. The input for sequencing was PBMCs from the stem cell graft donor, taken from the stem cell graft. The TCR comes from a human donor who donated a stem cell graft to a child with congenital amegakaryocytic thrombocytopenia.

The CDR3 region has the sequence CASSVEGLAGTDTQYF. The DNA sequence is as follows: TGTGCCAGCAGCGTAGAGGGACTAGCGGGTACAGATACGCAGTATTTT. Recombination linked TRBV9 to TRBJ2-3; TRBD2 agrees with 12 junctional bases. The CDR3, from cysteine to phenylalanine, totals 16 residues. Here the CDR3 DNA is all that survives: 48 bases in frame from base 1. From a lookup of the germline V gene, CDR1 and CDR2 are SGDLS and YYNGEE. V lost 0 bases and J lost 3 bases, and the count of bases not matched to a germline gene is 2.